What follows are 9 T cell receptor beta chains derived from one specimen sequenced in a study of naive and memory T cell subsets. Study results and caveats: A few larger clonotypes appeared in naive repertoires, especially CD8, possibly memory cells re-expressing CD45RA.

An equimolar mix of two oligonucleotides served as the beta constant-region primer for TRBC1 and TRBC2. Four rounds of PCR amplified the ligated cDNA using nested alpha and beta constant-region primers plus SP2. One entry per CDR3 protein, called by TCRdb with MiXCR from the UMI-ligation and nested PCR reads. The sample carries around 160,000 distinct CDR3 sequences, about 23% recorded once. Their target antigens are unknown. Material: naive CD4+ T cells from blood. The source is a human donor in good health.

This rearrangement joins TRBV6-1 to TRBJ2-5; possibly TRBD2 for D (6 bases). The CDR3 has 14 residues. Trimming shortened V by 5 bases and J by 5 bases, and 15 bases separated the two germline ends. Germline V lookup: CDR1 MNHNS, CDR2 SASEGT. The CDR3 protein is CASSSDHRGETQYF. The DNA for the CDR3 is TGTGCCAGCAGTTCTGACCATCGGGGGGAGACCCAGTACTTC.

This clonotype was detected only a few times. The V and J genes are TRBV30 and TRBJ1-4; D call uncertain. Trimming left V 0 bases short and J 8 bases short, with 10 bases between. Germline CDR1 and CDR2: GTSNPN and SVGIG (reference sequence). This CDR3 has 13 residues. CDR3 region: CAWSVFEREKLFF. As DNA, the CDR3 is TGTGCCTGGAGTGTTTTTGAACGGGAAAAACTGTTTTTT.

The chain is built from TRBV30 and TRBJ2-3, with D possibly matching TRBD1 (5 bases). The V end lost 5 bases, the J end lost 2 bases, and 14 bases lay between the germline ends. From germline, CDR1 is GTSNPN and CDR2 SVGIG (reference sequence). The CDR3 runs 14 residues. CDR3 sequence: CAWGSGLHTDTQYF. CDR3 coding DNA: TGTGCCTGGGGGTCAGGGCTACACACAGATACGCAGTATTTT.

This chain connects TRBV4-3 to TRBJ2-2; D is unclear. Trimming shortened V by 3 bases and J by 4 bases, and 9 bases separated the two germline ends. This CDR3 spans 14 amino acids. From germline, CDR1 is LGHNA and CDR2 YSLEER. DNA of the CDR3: TGCGCCAGCAGCCAGATACCCGTCACCGGGGAGCTGTTTTTT. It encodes CASSQIPVTGELFF.

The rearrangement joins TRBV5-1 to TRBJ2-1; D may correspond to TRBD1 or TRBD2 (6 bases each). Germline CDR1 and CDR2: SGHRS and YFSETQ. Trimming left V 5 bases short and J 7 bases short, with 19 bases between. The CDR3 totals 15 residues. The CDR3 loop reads CASRPPSRGRNEQFF. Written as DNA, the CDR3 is TGCGCCAGCAGACCCCCCTCGAGGGGGAGGAATGAGCAGTTCTTC.

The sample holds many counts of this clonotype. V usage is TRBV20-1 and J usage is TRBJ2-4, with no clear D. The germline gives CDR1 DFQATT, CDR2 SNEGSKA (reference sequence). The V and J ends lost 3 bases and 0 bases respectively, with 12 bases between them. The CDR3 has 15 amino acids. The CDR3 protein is CSASPEQRAKNIQYF. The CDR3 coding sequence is TGCAGTGCTAGTCCTGAACAGAGAGCCAAAAACATTCAGTACTTC.

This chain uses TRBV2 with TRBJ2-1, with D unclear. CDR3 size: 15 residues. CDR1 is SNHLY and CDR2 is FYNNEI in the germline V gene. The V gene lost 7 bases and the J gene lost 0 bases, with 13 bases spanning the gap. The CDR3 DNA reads TGTGCCAGCACTAATGTTGCTTTCTCCTACAATGAGCAGTTCTTC. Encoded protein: CASTNVAFSYNEQFF.

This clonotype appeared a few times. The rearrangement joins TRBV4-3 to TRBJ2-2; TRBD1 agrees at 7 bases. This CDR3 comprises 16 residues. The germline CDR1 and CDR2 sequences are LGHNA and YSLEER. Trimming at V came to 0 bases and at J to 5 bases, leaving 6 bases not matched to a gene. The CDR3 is CASSQESQGVTGELFF. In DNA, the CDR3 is TGCGCCAGCAGCCAAGAAAGCCAGGGGGTGACCGGGGAGCTGTTTTTT.

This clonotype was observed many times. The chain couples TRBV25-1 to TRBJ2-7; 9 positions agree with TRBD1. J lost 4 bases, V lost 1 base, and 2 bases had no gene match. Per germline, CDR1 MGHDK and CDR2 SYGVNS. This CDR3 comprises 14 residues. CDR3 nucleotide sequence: TGTGCCAGCAGTGAATTAGGGACAGGGTACGAGCAGTACTTC. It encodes CASSELGTGYEQYF.